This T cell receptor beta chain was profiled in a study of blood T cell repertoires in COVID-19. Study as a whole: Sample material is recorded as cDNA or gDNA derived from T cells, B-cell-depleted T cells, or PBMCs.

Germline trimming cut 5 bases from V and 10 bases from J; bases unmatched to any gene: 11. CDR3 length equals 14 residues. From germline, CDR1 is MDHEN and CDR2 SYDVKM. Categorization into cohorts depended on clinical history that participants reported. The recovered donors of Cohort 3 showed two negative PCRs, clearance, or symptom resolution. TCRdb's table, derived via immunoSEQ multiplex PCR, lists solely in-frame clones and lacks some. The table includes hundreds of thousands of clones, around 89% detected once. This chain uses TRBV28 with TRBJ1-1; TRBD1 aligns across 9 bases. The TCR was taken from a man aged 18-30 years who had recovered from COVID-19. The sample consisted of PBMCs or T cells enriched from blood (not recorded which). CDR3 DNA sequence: TGTGCCAGCAGTCCCCACAGGGGGCCCACCGCAGCTTTCTTT. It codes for CASSPHRGPTAAFF.